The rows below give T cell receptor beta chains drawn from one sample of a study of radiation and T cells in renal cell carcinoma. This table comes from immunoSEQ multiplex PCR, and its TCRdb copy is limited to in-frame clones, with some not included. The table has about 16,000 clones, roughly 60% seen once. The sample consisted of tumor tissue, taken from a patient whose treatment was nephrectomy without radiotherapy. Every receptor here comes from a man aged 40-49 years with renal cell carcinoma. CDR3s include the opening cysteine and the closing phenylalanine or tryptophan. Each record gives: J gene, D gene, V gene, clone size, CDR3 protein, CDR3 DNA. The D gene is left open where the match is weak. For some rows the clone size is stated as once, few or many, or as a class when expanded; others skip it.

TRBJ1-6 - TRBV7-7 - CASSRDTNSPLHF TGTGCCAGCAGCCGGGATACGAATTCACCCCTCCACTTT
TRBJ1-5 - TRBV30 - CAWSRDNQPQHF TGTGCCTGGAGTAGGGACAATCAGCCCCAGCATTTT
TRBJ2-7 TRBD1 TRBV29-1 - CSVEGDSSYEQYF TGCAGCGTTGAGGGGGACAGCTCCTACGAGCAGTACTTC
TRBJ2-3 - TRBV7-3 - CASSRNVGGDTQYF TGTGCCAGCAGCCGTAATGTCGGCGGGGATACGCAGTATTTT
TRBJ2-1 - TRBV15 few CATSRDQGSLYNEQFF TGTGCCACCAGCAGAGATCAAGGGTCTCTCTACAATGAGCAGTTCTTC
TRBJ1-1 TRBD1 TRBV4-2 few CASSQVDRDDTEAFF TGTGCCAGCAGCCAAGTAGACAGGGATGACACTGAAGCTTTCTTT
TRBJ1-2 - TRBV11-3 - CASSLDRGNYGYTF TGTGCCAGCAGCTTAGACCGGGGTAACTATGGCTACACCTTC
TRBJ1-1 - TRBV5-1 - CASSLAPGNNEAFF TGCGCCAGCAGCTTGGCCCCAGGGAACAATGAAGCTTTCTTT
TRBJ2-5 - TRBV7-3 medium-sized CASSLTLQGTQYF TGTGCCAGCAGCTTAACGTTACAGGGGACCCAGTACTTC
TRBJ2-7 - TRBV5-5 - CASSLKQGVNEQYF TGTGCCAGCAGCTTGAAACAGGGAGTCAACGAGCAGTACTTC
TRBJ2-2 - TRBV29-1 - CSVEGHGTDTGELFF TGCAGCGTTGAAGGGCATGGAACAGACACCGGGGAGCTGTTTTTT
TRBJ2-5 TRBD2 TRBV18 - CASSPPPSGGAETQYF TGTGCCAGCTCACCACCTCCTAGCGGGGGGGCCGAGACCCAGTACTTC
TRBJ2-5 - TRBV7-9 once CASSSVRDAFQETQYF TGTGCCAGCAGCTCCGTCCGGGACGCCTTCCAAGAGACCCAGTACTTC
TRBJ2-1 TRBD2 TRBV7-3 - CASSLSGISYNEQFF TGTGCCAGCAGCCTAAGCGGGATCTCCTACAATGAGCAGTTCTTC
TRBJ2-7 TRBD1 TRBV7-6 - CASSLGQGAGYEQYF TGTGCCAGCAGCTTAGGCCAGGGGGCAGGCTACGAGCAGTACTTC
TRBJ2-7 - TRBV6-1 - CASRATGRSEQYF TGTGCCAGCAGGGCGACAGGGAGGTCCGAGCAGTACTTC
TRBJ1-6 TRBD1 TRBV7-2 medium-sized CASSPGQGMNQDSPLHF TGTGCCAGCAGCCCCGGACAGGGGATGAACCAGGATTCACCCCTCCACTTT
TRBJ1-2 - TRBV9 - CASSVEWGANYGYTF TGTGCCAGCAGCGTAGAGTGGGGCGCGAACTATGGCTACACCTTC
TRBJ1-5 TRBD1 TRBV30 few CAWSQGAYQPQHF TGTGCCTGGAGTCAGGGGGCGTATCAGCCCCAGCATTTT
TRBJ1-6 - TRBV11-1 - CASSLSTGSPLHF TGTGCCAGCAGCTTAAGTACAGGTTCACCCCTCCACTTT
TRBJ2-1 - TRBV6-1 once CASSALTEAPFDEQFF TGTGCCAGCAGTGCACTGACCGAGGCCCCTTTCGATGAGCAGTTCTTC
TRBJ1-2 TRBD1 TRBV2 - CASSDRQGNYGYTF TGTGCCAGCAGTGATAGACAGGGGAACTATGGCTACACCTTC
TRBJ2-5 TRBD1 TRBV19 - CASSSRTGAVQETQYF TGTGCCAGTAGTTCCCGGACAGGGGCGGTTCAAGAGACCCAGTACTTC
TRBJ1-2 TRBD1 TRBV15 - CATSRDRAGGNGYTF TGTGCCACCAGCAGAGATCGAGCAGGGGGTAACGGCTACACCTTC
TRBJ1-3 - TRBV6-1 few CASRAGGNTIYF TGTGCCAGCAGGGCTGGGGGAAACACCATATATTTT
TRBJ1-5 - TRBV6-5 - CASSLGQGQPQHF TGTGCCAGCAGCCTGGGTCAGGGCCAGCCCCAGCATTTT
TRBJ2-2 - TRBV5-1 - CASGAGNTGELFF TGCGCCAGCGGGGCAGGGAACACCGGGGAGCTGTTTTTT
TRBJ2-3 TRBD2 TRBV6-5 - CASSGTSGAFGQYF TGTGCCAGCAGTGGGACTAGCGGGGCGTTCGGGCAGTATTTT
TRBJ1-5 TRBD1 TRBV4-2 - CASSQGQGDSQPQHF TGTGCCAGCAGCCAAGGACAGGGGGATAGTCAGCCCCAGCATTTT
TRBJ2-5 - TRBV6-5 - CASSLSGLGETQYF TGTGCCAGCAGCCTCTCGGGATTGGGGGAGACCCAGTACTTC
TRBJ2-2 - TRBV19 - CASSSGTQNTGELFF TGTGCCAGTAGTAGTGGGACTCAGAACACCGGGGAGCTGTTTTTT
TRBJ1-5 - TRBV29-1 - CGAGGNSDQPQHF TGTGGGGCGGGGGGGAATAGTGATCAGCCCCAGCATTTT